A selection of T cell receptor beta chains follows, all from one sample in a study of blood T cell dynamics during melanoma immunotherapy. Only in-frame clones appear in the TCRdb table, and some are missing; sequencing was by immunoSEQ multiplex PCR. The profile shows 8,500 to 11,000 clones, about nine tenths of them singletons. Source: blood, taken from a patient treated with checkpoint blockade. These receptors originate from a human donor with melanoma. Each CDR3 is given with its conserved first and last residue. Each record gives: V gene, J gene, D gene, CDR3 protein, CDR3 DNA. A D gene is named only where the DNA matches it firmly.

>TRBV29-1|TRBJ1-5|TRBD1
CSVLTGGGNQPQHF
TGCAGCGTCCTTACAGGGGGCGGCAATCAGCCCCAGCATTTT
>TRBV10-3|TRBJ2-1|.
CAVREPRWDEQFF
TGTGCCGTCCGAGAACCGAGGTGGGATGAGCAGTTCTTC
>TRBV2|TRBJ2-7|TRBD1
CASSRDRSSYEQYF
TGTGCCAGCAGCCGGGACAGGAGCTCCTACGAGCAGTACTTC
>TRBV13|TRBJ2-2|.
CASSLAGYRAGELFF
TGTGCCAGCAGCTTAGCAGGGTACAGGGCCGGGGAGCTGTTTTTT
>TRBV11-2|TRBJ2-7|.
CASRNLAEVSYEQYF
TGTGCCAGCAGAAACCTGGCGGAGGTTTCCTACGAGCAGTACTTC
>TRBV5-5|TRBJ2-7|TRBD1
CASSLYPGTGARAVEQYF
TGTGCCAGCAGCTTATACCCCGGGACAGGGGCGAGGGCCGTCGAGCAGTACTTC
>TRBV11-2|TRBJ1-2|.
CASSFWVLKVSGGYGYTF
TGTGCCAGCAGCTTTTGGGTCCTGAAAGTTTCGGGCGGGTATGGCTACACCTTC
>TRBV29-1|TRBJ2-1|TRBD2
CSVQEPPGGLNYNEQFF
TGCAGCGTTCAAGAACCCCCCGGGGGGTTGAACTACAATGAGCAGTTCTTC
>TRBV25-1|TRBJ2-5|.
CASSGFLGAGETQYF
TGTGCCAGCAGTGGGTTTCTGGGGGCAGGAGAGACCCAGTACTTC
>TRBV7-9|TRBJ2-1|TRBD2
CASSERLAGMGNEQFF
TGTGCCAGCAGCGAGAGACTAGCGGGAATGGGGAATGAGCAGTTCTTC
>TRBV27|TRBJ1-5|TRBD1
CASSLLGTGGLGSNQPQHF
TGTGCCAGCAGTTTATTAGGGACAGGGGGATTGGGAAGCAATCAGCCCCAGCATTTT
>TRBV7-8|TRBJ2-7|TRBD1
CASSLGTGGAYEQYF
TGTGCCAGCAGCTTAGGGACAGGGGGAGCGTACGAGCAGTACTTC
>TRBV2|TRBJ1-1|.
CASTVGEGTEAFF
TGTGCCAGCACCGTTGGGGAGGGCACTGAAGCTTTCTTT
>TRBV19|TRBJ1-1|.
CASSSDSSEAFF
TGTGCCAGTAGCTCCGACAGCTCTGAAGCTTTCTTT
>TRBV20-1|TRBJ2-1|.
CSAKLNEQFF
TGCAGTGCTAAGTTGAATGAGCAGTTCTTC
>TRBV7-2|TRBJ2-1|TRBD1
CASSLEGQGTNEQFF
TGTGCCAGCAGCTTAGAGGGACAGGGCACCAATGAGCAGTTCTTC